This T cell receptor beta chain was sequenced for a study of graft-versus-host responses after intestinal transplantation. The overall study: Each patient got anti-thymocyte globulin induction, then tacrolimus and steroids for two to four years.

Germline V gene sequence: CDR1 SQVTM, CDR2 ANQGSEA. This CDR3 has 11 amino acids. The V gene lost 7 bases and the J gene lost 1 base, with 7 bases spanning the gap. Method: immunoSEQ multiplex PCR; TCRdb's copy keeps in-frame clones and lacks some. The table lists around 88,000 clones, around 93% of them singletons. A word on this clone: Its antigen remains unknown.

This receptor was obtained from a human donor who was the organ donor for an intestinal transplant. The genes are TRBV29-1 and TRBJ1-2; D uncertain. The source was unstimulated CD8+ T cells sorted from spleen or lymph node cells, collected before transplant. CDR3 nucleotide sequence: TGCAGCGGGCTCGGTAACTATGGCTACACCTTC. This gives the protein CSGLGNYGYTF.